This is a list of T cell receptor beta chains from one sample in a study of blood T cells in healthy people across ages. TCRdb itself ran the 5' RACE reads through MiXCR, one entry per CDR3 protein. The sample includes about 1.5 million distinct CDR3 sequences, 35% to 45% of them seen just once. Sequenced material: blood. The receptors shown here come from a woman between 18 and 29 years old in good health. Each CDR3 is given with its conserved first and last residue. The D gene is left open where the match is weak. The size field is filled for only some rows; it gives once, few, many or a size class.

clone size: few
CDR3 length: 15
J gene: TRBJ1-2
D gene: TRBD1
V gene: TRBV6-2/TRBV6-3
CDR3 protein: CASRRGQGSLSGYTF
CDR3 DNA: TGTGCCAGCAGAAGAGGACAGGGGAGTTTAAGCGGCTACACCTTC

clone size: NA
CDR3 length: 17
J gene: TRBJ2-4
D gene: NA
V gene: TRBV20-1
CDR3 protein: CSASGRGQGGPKNIQYF
CDR3 DNA: TGCAGTGCTAGTGGTAGGGGCCAGGGTGGGCCCAAAAACATTCAGTACTTC

clone size: NA
CDR3 length: 16
J gene: TRBJ2-1
D gene: NA
V gene: TRBV1
CDR3 protein: CTSSTRRESSYNEQFF
CDR3 DNA: TGCACCAGCAGCACAAGGCGGGAAAGCTCCTACAATGAGCAGTTCTTC

clone size: few
CDR3 length: 15
J gene: TRBJ1-2
D gene: TRBD1
V gene: TRBV5-1
CDR3 protein: CASSPTGTGISGYTF
CDR3 DNA: TGCGCCAGCAGCCCAACCGGGACAGGGATTTCTGGCTACACCTTC

clone size: NA
CDR3 length: 14
J gene: TRBJ1-5
D gene: NA
V gene: TRBV7-9
CDR3 protein: CASSRDADNQPQHF
CDR3 DNA: TGTGCCAGCAGCCGGGACGCCGACAATCAGCCCCAGCATTTT

clone size: NA
CDR3 length: 14
J gene: TRBJ2-3
D gene: NA
V gene: TRBV7-2
CDR3 protein: CASTPMRATDTQYF
CDR3 DNA: TGTGCCAGCACCCCCATGAGGGCCACAGATACGCAGTATTTT

clone size: NA
CDR3 length: 15
J gene: TRBJ2-3
D gene: NA
V gene: TRBV7-9
CDR3 protein: CASSFMGGPTDTQYF
CDR3 DNA: TGTGCCAGCAGCTTTATGGGGGGACCCACAGATACGCAGTATTTT

clone size: NA
CDR3 length: 13
J gene: TRBJ2-1
D gene: NA
V gene: TRBV20-1
CDR3 protein: CSARLVAYNEQFF
CDR3 DNA: TGCAGTGCTAGATTGGTAGCCTACAATGAGCAGTTCTTC

clone size: few
CDR3 length: 14
J gene: TRBJ2-5
D gene: NA
V gene: TRBV7-8
CDR3 protein: CASSVLTGQETQYF
CDR3 DNA: TGTGCCAGCAGCGTCCTGACTGGGCAAGAGACCCAGTACTTC

clone size: few
CDR3 length: 14
J gene: TRBJ2-1
D gene: TRBD2
V gene: TRBV7-2
CDR3 protein: CASSLALGTRDQFF
CDR3 DNA: TGTGCCAGCAGCTTAGCGCTGGGGACTAGGGACCAGTTCTTC

clone size: few
CDR3 length: 17
J gene: TRBJ2-3
D gene: TRBD2
V gene: TRBV7-2
CDR3 protein: CASSLERLAGRTDTQYF
CDR3 DNA: TGTGCCAGCAGCTTAGAGAGGCTAGCGGGGAGAACAGATACGCAGTATTTT

clone size: NA
CDR3 length: 13
J gene: TRBJ1-5
D gene: NA
V gene: TRBV18
CDR3 protein: CASSPEGRQPQHF
CDR3 DNA: TGTGCCAGCTCACCCGAGGGGAGGCAGCCCCAGCATTTT

clone size: NA
CDR3 length: 13
J gene: TRBJ1-2
D gene: NA
V gene: TRBV20-1
CDR3 protein: CSARQLQGRGYTF
CDR3 DNA: TGCAGTGCTAGGCAACTCCAGGGAAGGGGCTACACCTTC

clone size: NA
CDR3 length: 15
J gene: TRBJ1-5
D gene: NA
V gene: TRBV20-1
CDR3 protein: CSAKGARTGNQPQHF
CDR3 DNA: TGCAGTGCTAAAGGAGCCCGGACGGGTAATCAGCCCCAGCATTTT

clone size: few
CDR3 length: 12
J gene: TRBJ2-5
D gene: NA
V gene: TRBV7-9
CDR3 protein: CASSTWQETQYF
CDR3 DNA: TGTGCCAGCAGTACTTGGCAAGAGACCCAGTACTTC

clone size: NA
CDR3 length: 16
J gene: TRBJ2-5
D gene: TRBD2
V gene: TRBV2
CDR3 protein: CASSVGAGGLQETQYF
CDR3 DNA: TGTGCCAGCAGTGTTGGGGCGGGGGGCCTACAAGAGACCCAGTACTTC

clone size: many
CDR3 length: 14
J gene: TRBJ2-3
D gene: NA
V gene: TRBV6-5
CDR3 protein: CASSLQGPADTQYF
CDR3 DNA: TGTGCCAGCAGTTTGCAGGGCCCCGCAGATACGCAGTATTTT